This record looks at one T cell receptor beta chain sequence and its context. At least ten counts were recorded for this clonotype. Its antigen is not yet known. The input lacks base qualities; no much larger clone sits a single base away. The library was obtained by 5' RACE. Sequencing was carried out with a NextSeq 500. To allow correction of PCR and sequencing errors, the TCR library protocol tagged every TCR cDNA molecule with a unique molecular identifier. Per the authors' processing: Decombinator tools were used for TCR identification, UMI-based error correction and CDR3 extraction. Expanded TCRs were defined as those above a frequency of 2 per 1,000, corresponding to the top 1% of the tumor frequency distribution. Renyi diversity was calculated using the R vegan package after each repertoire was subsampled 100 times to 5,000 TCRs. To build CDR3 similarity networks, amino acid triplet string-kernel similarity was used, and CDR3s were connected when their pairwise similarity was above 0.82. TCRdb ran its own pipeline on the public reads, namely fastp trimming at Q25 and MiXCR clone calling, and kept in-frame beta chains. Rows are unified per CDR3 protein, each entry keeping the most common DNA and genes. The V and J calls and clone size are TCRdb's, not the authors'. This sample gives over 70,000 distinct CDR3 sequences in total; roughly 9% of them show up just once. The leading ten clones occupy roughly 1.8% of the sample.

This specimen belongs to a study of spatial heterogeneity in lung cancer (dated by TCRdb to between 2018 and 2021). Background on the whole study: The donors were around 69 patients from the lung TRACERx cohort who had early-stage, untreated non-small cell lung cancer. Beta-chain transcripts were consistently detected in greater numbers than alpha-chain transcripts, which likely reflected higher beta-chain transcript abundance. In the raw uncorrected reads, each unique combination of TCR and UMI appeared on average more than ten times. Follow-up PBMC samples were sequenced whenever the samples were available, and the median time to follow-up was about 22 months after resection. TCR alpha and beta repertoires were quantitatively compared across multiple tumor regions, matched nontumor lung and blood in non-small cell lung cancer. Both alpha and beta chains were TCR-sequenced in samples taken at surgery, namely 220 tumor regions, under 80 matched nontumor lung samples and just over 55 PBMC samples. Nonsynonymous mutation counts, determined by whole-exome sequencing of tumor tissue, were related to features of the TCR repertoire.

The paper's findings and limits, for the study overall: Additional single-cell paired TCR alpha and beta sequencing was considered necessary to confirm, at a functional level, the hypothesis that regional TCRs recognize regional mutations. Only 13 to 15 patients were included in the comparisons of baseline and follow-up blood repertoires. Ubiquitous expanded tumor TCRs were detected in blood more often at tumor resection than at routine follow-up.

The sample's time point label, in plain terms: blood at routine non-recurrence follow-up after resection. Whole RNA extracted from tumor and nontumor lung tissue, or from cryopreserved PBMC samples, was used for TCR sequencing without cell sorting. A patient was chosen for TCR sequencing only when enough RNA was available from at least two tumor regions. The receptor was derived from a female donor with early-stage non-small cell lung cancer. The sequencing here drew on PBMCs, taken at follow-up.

CDR3 reads: CASSYSRGFYYGYTF. Here is the DNA: TGTGCCAGCAGTTACTCGAGAGGATTCTACTATGGCTACACCTTC. The chain couples TRBV6-5 to TRBJ1-2; the D gene lacks a confident call. In the germline V gene, CDR1 corresponds to MNHEY and CDR2 to SVGAGI. V and J are truncated by 0 bases and 3 bases respectively, leaving an intervening sequence of 11 bases. From its cysteine to its phenylalanine, the CDR3 spans 15 amino acids. The sequence is cut down to CDR3 DNA, 45 bases in frame from base 1.